This T cell receptor (beta chain) was recorded in a study of early T cells in non-severe SARS-CoV-2 infection. Study in general: Chains stayed unpaired after sequencing of bulk RNA from unsorted whole blood. The study, taken as a whole, reports: Matches to VDJdb favored anti-spike CD8 responses and missed private and CD4 specificities.

Many counts were recorded for this clonotype. The antigen is undetermined. The ends lost 5 bases at V and 2 bases at J; junction bases unmatched: 9. CDR1 and CDR2 (germline): DFQATT, SNEGSKA (reference sequence). The CDR3 is 14 residues long. The library protocol tagged individual cDNA molecules with unique molecular identifiers. Each CDR3 protein is one row after TCRdb ran MiXCR on the 5' RACE reads. The sample lists 100,000 to 140,000 distinct CDR3 sequences, 11% occurring once. This clonotype originated in an adult who was a healthcare worker with PCR-confirmed SARS-CoV-2 infection or an uninfected control (not recorded which). The V call is TRBV20-1, the J call TRBJ2-7, with 7 bases that match TRBD2. The sequenced material came from whole blood. The CDR3 DNA sequence: TGCAGTGCTCGGGACTACAGCGGAACCTACGAGCAGTACTTC. It encodes CSARDYSGTYEQYF.